This is a list of T cell receptor beta chains from one sample in a study of blood T cell repertoires in COVID-19. Clones were sequenced by immunoSEQ multiplex PCR, and TCRdb holds only the in-frame ones, with some missing. The sample lists over 150,000 clones; about 95% were seen once. Source material: peripheral blood. These receptors all stem from a man in his thirties or forties with COVID-19, enrolled during active disease. Both conserved end residues are part of each CDR3. D genes are given only for firm matches. Clone size is not always given. Where it is, it says once, few, many or a class for expanded clones.

>-|TRBV28|-|TRBJ2-6
CASLTHSSGANVLTF
TGTGCCAGCCTCACCCACTCCTCTGGGGCCAACGTCCTGACTTTC
>-|TRBV4-2|TRBD2|TRBJ2-3
CASSPGGGDTQYF
TGTGCCAGCAGCCCCGGGGGGGGAGATACGCAGTATTTT
>-|TRBV3-1/TRBV3-2|-|TRBJ1-2
CASSLGGKGYTF
TGTGCCAGCAGCCTAGGGGGTAAGGGCTACACCTTC
>-|TRBV14|TRBD2|TRBJ2-7
CASSQGLAGDYEQYF
TGTGCCAGCAGCCAAGGTCTAGCGGGGGACTACGAGCAGTACTTC
>-|TRBV18|TRBD1|TRBJ1-2
CASSLQTGSDGYTF
TGTGCCAGCTCCCTTCAGACAGGGTCAGATGGCTACACCTTC
>-|TRBV7-6|-|TRBJ1-3
CASSLEVAVSSGNTIYF
TGTGCCAGCAGCTTAGAAGTGGCAGTCAGCTCTGGAAACACCATATATTTT
>-|TRBV19|TRBD1|TRBJ1-1
CASSLRGQGRLTEAFF
TGTGCCAGTTCCCTAAGAGGACAGGGCAGATTAACTGAAGCTTTCTTT
>few|TRBV3-1/TRBV3-2|TRBD2|TRBJ2-1
CASSQDSGGSIF
TGTGCCAGCAGCCAAGATAGCGGGGGGTCGATCTTC
>-|TRBV5-1|-|TRBJ1-5
CASSLVGDQPQHF
TGCGCCAGCAGCTTGGTAGGGGATCAGCCCCAGCATTTT
>-|TRBV7-9|-|TRBJ1-1
CASSLDEWAGENTEAFF
TGTGCCAGCAGCTTAGACGAATGGGCAGGGGAGAACACTGAAGCTTTCTTT
>-|TRBV18|TRBD1|TRBJ2-3
CASSPVVGFGQGSTDTQYF
TGTGCCAGCTCACCAGTCGTTGGCTTCGGACAGGGAAGCACAGATACGCAGTATTTT
>once|TRBV3-1/TRBV3-2|-|TRBJ1-6
CASSQADINSPLHF
TGTGCCAGCAGCCAAGCTGACATTAATTCACCCCTCCACTTT
>-|TRBV11-2|TRBD1|TRBJ1-1
CASSYRTGAIEAFF
TGTGCCAGCAGCTACCGGACAGGGGCCATAGAAGCTTTCTTT
>-|TRBV10-1|-|TRBJ2-2
CASSESRAGELFF
TGCGCCAGCAGTGAGTCGAGGGCCGGGGAGCTGTTTTTT
>-|TRBV5-4|TRBD2|TRBJ2-1
CASSPPGLAGNNEQFF
TGTGCCAGCAGCCCCCCCGGACTAGCGGGGAACAATGAGCAGTTCTTC
>-|TRBV19|-|TRBJ2-7
CASSIVPSAYEQYF
TGTGCCAGTAGTATTGTTCCTTCGGCCTACGAGCAGTACTTC
>-|TRBV19|-|TRBJ1-2
CASSIRGKGGYTF
TGTGCCAGTAGTATACGGGGGAAAGGTGGCTACACCTTC
>-|TRBV6-5|-|TRBJ2-7
CASSYSMVASYEQYF
TGTGCCAGCAGTTACTCGATGGTGGCTTCCTACGAGCAGTACTTC
>-|TRBV18|-|TRBJ1-2
CASSPGATSNYGYTF
TGTGCCAGCTCACCGGGGGCCACGTCTAACTATGGCTACACCTTC
>-|TRBV5-1|-|TRBJ2-4
CASRFWDTPNIQYF
TGCGCCAGCAGGTTCTGGGACACGCCAAACATTCAGTACTTC
>-|TRBV5-5|-|TRBJ1-5
CASSLDDLGKINQPQHF
TGTGCCAGCAGCTTGGATGATCTAGGAAAAATCAATCAGCCCCAGCATTTT
>-|TRBV19|-|TRBJ2-7
CASSIGAGSSYEQYF
TGTGCCAGTAGTATAGGGGCGGGTAGCTCCTACGAGCAGTACTTC
>-|TRBV19|-|TRBJ2-7
CASSMGQGSGYEQYF
TGTGCCAGTAGTATGGGGCAGGGGAGCGGATACGAGCAGTACTTC
>-|TRBV11-2|TRBD1|TRBJ1-1
CASSQPGQGVPEAFF
TGTGCCAGCAGCCAACCGGGACAGGGTGTTCCTGAAGCTTTCTTT
>-|TRBV2|-|TRBJ2-2
CASSVGGNTGELFF
TGTGCCAGCAGTGTAGGAGGGAACACCGGGGAGCTGTTTTTT
>once|TRBV10-2|TRBD2|TRBJ2-1
CASTSLAGGLNEQFF
TGCGCCAGCACGTCCCTAGCGGGGGGTCTTAATGAGCAGTTCTTC
>-|TRBV19|-|TRBJ1-1
CASKKGAGNTEAFF
TGTGCCAGTAAAAAAGGGGCAGGGAACACTGAAGCTTTCTTT
>-|TRBV7-3|-|TRBJ2-2
CASSPRTGELFF
TGTGCCAGCAGCCCCCGCACCGGGGAGCTGTTTTTT
>-|TRBV3-1/TRBV3-2|TRBD1|TRBJ1-4
CASSQDQGTVATNEKLFF
TGTGCCAGCAGCCAAGATCAAGGGACAGTCGCGACTAATGAAAAACTGTTTTTT
>-|TRBV28|TRBD1|TRBJ1-5
CASTGQEARSQHF
TGTGCCAGCACCGGACAGGAGGCTCGGTCCCAGCATTTT
>once|TRBV11-2|-|TRBJ1-5
CASSSIREGVVQPQHF
TGTGCCAGCAGCTCCATTCGGGAGGGAGTGGTGCAGCCCCAGCATTTT
>few|TRBV4-2|TRBD1|TRBJ2-7
CASSQEGQVYEQYF
TGTGCCAGCAGCCAAGAGGGACAGGTCTACGAGCAGTACTTC
>few|TRBV6-1|TRBD2|TRBJ2-7
CASSEAPWEGYEQYF
TGTGCCAGCAGTGAAGCCCCCTGGGAGGGGTACGAGCAGTACTTC
>-|TRBV7-2|-|TRBJ1-4
CASSPLGMQGNEKLFF
TGTGCCAGCAGCCCCCTGGGGATGCAGGGTAATGAAAAACTGTTTTTT
>-|TRBV5-6|-|TRBJ1-2
CASSQLNNRVTGYTF
TGTGCCAGCAGCCAATTGAACAACAGGGTTACTGGCTACACCTTC
>-|TRBV10-2|-|TRBJ2-1
CASTQRAAGTFYEQFF
TGCGCCAGCACCCAAAGGGCAGCCGGGACTTTCTATGAGCAGTTCTTC
>-|TRBV11-2|-|TRBJ1-4
CASRDGGSNEKLFF
TGTGCCAGCAGGGACGGAGGATCAAATGAAAAACTGTTTTTT
>-|TRBV9|-|TRBJ2-7
CASSVVRQYYEQYF
TGTGCCAGCAGCGTAGTGAGGCAGTACTACGAGCAGTACTTC
>-|TRBV9|-|TRBJ1-1
CASSVVSNTEAFF
TGTGCCAGCAGCGTAGTGAGTAACACTGAAGCTTTCTTT
>-|TRBV6-1|TRBD1|TRBJ1-2
CASSEAQGGGYTF
TGTGCCAGCAGTGAAGCACAGGGGGGTGGCTACACCTTC
>few|TRBV19|-|TRBJ1-2
CASTTGGQLYGYTF
TGTGCCAGTACCACGGGAGGACAGCTCTATGGCTACACCTTC
>once|TRBV10-3|TRBD1|TRBJ2-3
CAISRRDRGRGDTQYF
TGTGCCATCAGCCGCCGGGACAGGGGGCGTGGAGATACGCAGTATTTT
>many|TRBV29-1|-|TRBJ1-2
CSASPEVGYGYTF
TGCAGTGCCTCTCCGGAGGTCGGCTATGGCTACACCTTC
>-|TRBV30|-|TRBJ2-2
CASTGQANTGELFF
TGTGCCTCGACGGGACAAGCGAACACCGGGGAGCTGTTTTTT
>-|TRBV6-5|TRBD1|TRBJ1-1
CASSSLWTGENTEAFF
TGTGCCAGCAGTTCCCTGTGGACAGGGGAAAACACTGAAGCTTTCTTT
>-|TRBV29-1|-|TRBJ1-5
CSVESEGQPQHF
TGCAGCGTTGAATCGGAGGGGCAGCCCCAGCATTTT
>-|TRBV7-9|-|TRBJ2-1
CASSLGQIYNEQFF
TGTGCCAGCAGCTTAGGACAGATTTACAATGAGCAGTTCTTC
>-|TRBV7-9|TRBD2|TRBJ2-1
CASSLLSGIYNEQFF
TGTGCCAGCAGCTTACTGAGCGGGATTTACAATGAGCAGTTCTTC
>once|TRBV11-2|-|TRBJ2-6
CASSKTVTGANVLTF
TGTGCCAGCAGCAAAACGGTTACCGGGGCCAACGTCCTGACTTTC